The entry below gives a single T cell receptor beta chain sequence along with its context. What antigen it recognizes has not been identified. The library was generated by the immunoSEQ multiplex PCR assay. For the multiplex PCR, a mixture combining 60 forward primers for TCR Vbeta segments and 13 reverse primers for TCR Jbeta segments was used. The CDR3 region of rearranged TCR beta genes was amplified from genomic DNA with a multiplex PCR assay. The amplified TCR beta libraries were sequenced on the Illumina HiSeq System as 87-base-pair reads. The original pipeline was this. A later analysis tallied around 82 million unique TCR beta chains across the 660 or so repertoires, and approximately 11 million of those chains were shared by two or more donors. Raw reads were error-corrected and collapsed into unique sequences by a nearest-neighbor algorithm in which closely related sequences were merged to remove PCR and sequencing errors. CDR3 sequences were aligned to IMGT reference sequences to assign V, D and J gene segments. For a sequence to be retained, at least a six-nucleotide match to both a V gene segment and a J gene segment was required. Rearrangements were classified as productive when the CDR3 lacked stop codons and remained in frame with V and J, and all other rearrangements were classified as non-productive. CDR3 was defined according to IMGT convention as the region running from the second conserved V-encoded cysteine to the conserved J-encoded phenylalanine. In an earlier analysis of around 540 of the donors, sequences lacking an unambiguous match to a single V gene segment were excluded. In an earlier analysis of some 590 of the donors, a V segment was called functional when productive rearrangements were above 56.7%, and segregating when the standard deviation between donors exceeded 5%. A statistical classification framework was built to diagnose cytomegalovirus status from the catalog of TCR beta chain sequences. In a later analysis, V and J genes were assigned by comparing TCR nucleotide sequences against IMGT/GENE-DB human TR gene sequences. The TCRdist pipeline was used in a later analysis to assign CDR3 sequences and most-parsimonious VDJ recombination scenarios. In a later analysis, each TCR beta chain was defined by its CDR3 amino acid sequence together with its V-gene family, and reads without a unique V-gene family were excluded. As a way to deal with suspected cross-contamination and a sequencing artifact, a later analysis dropped under 600 nucleotide sequences that were highly shared and had low generation probability. A later analysis calculated a clonal expansion index for each public chain from normalized within-repertoire ranks of inferred template counts. A later analysis computed generation probabilities with a VDJ recombination model fitted to out-of-frame rearrangements, and checked the results against IGoR. In a later analysis, hypergeometric tests were used to score TCR-TCR, TCR-HLA and TCR-CMV co-occurrence, with a repertoire-size bias correction applied to TCR pairs. In a later analysis, false discovery rates were estimated by permuting HLA or CMV assignments 20 times. In a later analysis, co-occurring TCRs were grouped using DBSCAN, with TCRdist sequence similarity added in when clustering inside HLA-allele-positive subsets. Co-occurrence clustering excluded repertoires with fewer than 30,000 or more than 120,000 public chains, plus five with anomalous nucleotide sharing. The source is immuneACCESS, and TCRdb retained only in-frame sequences with V and J called. Part of the clones is not carried over; for the studies checked, unresolved V genes explain less than half of this, and the remainder is unexplained. V and J calls plus clone size are reproduced from that table; the DNA served to infer D and trimming. The table held for this sample gives 120,000 to 150,000 clones. In total, the top ten clones hold around 2.4% of the sample.

This sample stems from a study of cytomegalovirus exposure and HLA in healthy donors (dated 2017 in TCRdb). Regarding the study in general: In an earlier analysis of under 600 of the donors, roughly 300 Gb of sequence data and 100 million or so unique TCR beta sequences from about 190 million T cells were reported. An early release covering 550 to 700 HLA-typed donors comprised about 300 gigabases of sequencing data and around 80 million unique TCR sequences. The genetic ancestry cluster associated with self-reported Caucasian donors included 81% of the roughly 400 genotyped donors. The study aimed to test whether signatures of past pathogen exposure could be identified by cataloging public T cell receptors. Using immunosequencing, the study profiled T cell repertoires from fewer than 850 subjects and related those repertoires to cytomegalovirus serostatus. Besides the first cohort of more than 650 subjects, a separate validation cohort made up of 120 different subjects was used. To predict cytomegalovirus infection status, the study brought together high-throughput TCR immunosequencing, statistical association of individual TCRs with disease status, and machine learning. A later analysis re-analyzed previously published TCR beta repertoires from 650 to 800 donors and added high-resolution HLA genotyping to study TCR occurrence patterns. The later analysis used no new phenotypic data to find candidate immune exposures, relying instead on TCR beta sequences and their occurrence across donors. An earlier analysis of more than 450 of the donors used high-throughput TCR beta sequencing to judge whether each TCR beta V gene segment behaved as functional or pseudogenic. Alongside the repertoire data, information on donor age, sex, ethnicity and CMV serostatus was compiled. A later genetic analysis used genome-wide SNP genotypes for about 60% of the roughly 670 donors, treating that subset as a discovery cohort. All discovery cohort repertoires had been generated on a single sequencing platform. HLA typing covered class I and class II loci at four-digit resolution. The number of typed donors differed by locus: roughly 629-640 for A, B, C, DRB1 and DQB1; approximately 520 for DQA1; over 600 for DPA1; and 400 to 480 for DPB1. About 5 DR-DQ haplotypes were handled as single units for association and clustering, since linkage in the cohort was strong. Across around 400 genotyped donors of the cohort, an average of approximately 220,000 unique TCR beta nucleotide sequences per donor were sequenced, and 15% to 20% of those sequences were non-productive.

What the research found in general, with its limitations: A cluster of highly shared sequence variants was judged likely to represent a technical artifact of the sequencing pipeline. Linkage disequilibrium might explain the correlated functional status among segregating V segments, but an unknown experimental factor could not be ruled out. The 87-base-pair reads could not distinguish some IMGT-functional V segments, including TRBV6-2 and TRBV6-3, so those segments were excluded. Because counts were too low, some 17 rarely observed V segments, including chromosome 9 orphons, were excluded from the earlier analysis of 587 of the donors. In a later analysis, several top co-occurrence clusters were reported to appear linked to parvovirus B19, influenza, CMV and Epstein-Barr virus. An association between a missense DCLRE1C variant and V-gene and J-gene trimming of TCR beta chains was found in a later genetic analysis and replicated in an independent cohort. A later analysis found that most CMV-associated TCR beta chains appeared HLA-restricted, with HLA associations seemingly driven largely by CMV exposure. Assigning TCR associations to individual alleles was difficult when HLA alleles, especially DR and DQ, strongly co-occurred. A later analysis found that TCR association rates varied across HLA loci, with DRB1 alleles showing the most associated TCRs and HLA-C alleles the fewest. Across donors, most TCR sequences were observed very rarely, whereas some public TCRs were present in many individuals. Because some donors lacked HLA typing at each locus, the association tests relied only on the typed subset. For the cohort, immune exposure information was limited to CMV serostatus. In both the original and validation cohorts, the classifier was reported to diagnose cytomegalovirus status with high specificity and sensitivity. A further reported finding was that TCR beta sequences accurately predicted the HLA-A and HLA-B alleles for most subjects in the first cohort. In this cohort, only TCR beta chains were sequenced, and detectable features were limited by the absence of alpha or paired-chain data. A total of around 150 TCR beta chains were listed by the study as associated with cytomegalovirus. Sequencing depth was assumed to be roughly uniform across donors in the presence/absence analyses, though that assumption may not hold. Compared with the approximately 710-donor mean, donors in an Asian-associated ancestry cluster had fewer N-insertions in productive TCRs, according to a later genetic analysis. Compared with equally common non-associated chains, HLA-associated TCR beta chains in a later analysis were more clonally expanded and had lower generation probabilities. Broadly in line with IMGT annotations, most TCR beta V segments showed up in productive rearrangements about 87% or about 30% of the time in an earlier analysis of a few hundred of the donors. Three of the identified cytomegalovirus-associated TCR beta chains were confirmed in vitro to be specific for cytomegalovirus antigens. The authors suggested that the approach could potentially be extended to other disease states and immunological phenotypes. A later analysis associated 16,951 TCR beta sequences with specific HLA alleles at a false discovery rate of 0.05.

The cohort was made up of 666 healthy bone marrow donors. At the time of sampling, all cohort members were nominally healthy, though unrecorded immune exposures were likely present. The donor was CMV seronegative and belonged to the group of roughly 330 seronegative cohort members. Every donor gave a peripheral blood sample, and the peripheral blood mononuclear cells from that sample were used for TCR beta sequencing. The Qiagen DNeasy Blood Extraction Kit was used to extract genomic DNA from the blood cell samples. The CDR3, cysteine through phenylalanine, is 16 amino acids long. This entry keeps only the CDR3 DNA: 48 bases, framed from base 1. V trim: 5 bases; J trim: 7 bases; unmatched bases: 11. From the germline V gene, CDR1 is MDHEN and CDR2 is SYDVKM.

Recombination linked TRBV28 to TRBJ2-7; 13 middle bases align to TRBD2. The clonotype comes from a woman under 30 in good health and CMV-seronegative. The sequencing sample was made of PBMCs. The CDR3 protein sequence reads: CASSPLLAGGAGEQYF. The DNA is as follows: TGTGCCAGCAGTCCTTTACTAGCGGGAGGGGCGGGTGAGCAGTACTTC.